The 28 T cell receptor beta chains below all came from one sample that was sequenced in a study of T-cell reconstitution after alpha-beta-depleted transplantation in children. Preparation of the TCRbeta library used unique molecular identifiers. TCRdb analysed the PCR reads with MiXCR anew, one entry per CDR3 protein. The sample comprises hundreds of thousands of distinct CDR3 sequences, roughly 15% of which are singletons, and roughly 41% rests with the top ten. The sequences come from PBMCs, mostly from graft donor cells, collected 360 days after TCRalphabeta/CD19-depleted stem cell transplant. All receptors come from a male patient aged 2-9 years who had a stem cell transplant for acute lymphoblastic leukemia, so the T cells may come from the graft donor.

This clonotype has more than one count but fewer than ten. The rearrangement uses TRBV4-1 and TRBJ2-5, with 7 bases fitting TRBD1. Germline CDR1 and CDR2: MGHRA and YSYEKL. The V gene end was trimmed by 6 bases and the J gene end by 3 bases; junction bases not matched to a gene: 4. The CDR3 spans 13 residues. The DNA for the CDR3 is TGCGCCAGCAGAGCGACAGGGAAAGAGACCCAGTACTTC. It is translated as CASRATGKETQYF.

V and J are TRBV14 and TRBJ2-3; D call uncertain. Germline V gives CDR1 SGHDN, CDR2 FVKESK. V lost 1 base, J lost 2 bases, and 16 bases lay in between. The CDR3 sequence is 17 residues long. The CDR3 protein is CASSQVGVGLATDTQYF. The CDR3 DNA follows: TGTGCCAGCAGCCAAGTTGGAGTTGGGTTGGCCACAGATACGCAGTATTTT.

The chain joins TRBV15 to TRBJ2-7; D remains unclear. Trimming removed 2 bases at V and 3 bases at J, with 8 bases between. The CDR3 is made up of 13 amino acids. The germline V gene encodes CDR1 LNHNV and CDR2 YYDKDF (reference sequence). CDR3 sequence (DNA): TGTGCCACCAGCAGACTAGTATACTACGAGCAGTACTTC. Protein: CATSRLVYYEQYF.

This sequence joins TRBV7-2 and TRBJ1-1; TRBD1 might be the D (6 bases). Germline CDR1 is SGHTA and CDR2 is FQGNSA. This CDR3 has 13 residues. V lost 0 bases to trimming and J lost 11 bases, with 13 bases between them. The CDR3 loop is CASSLAHRDWAFF. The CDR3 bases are TGTGCCAGCAGCTTAGCGCACAGGGATTGGGCTTTCTTT.

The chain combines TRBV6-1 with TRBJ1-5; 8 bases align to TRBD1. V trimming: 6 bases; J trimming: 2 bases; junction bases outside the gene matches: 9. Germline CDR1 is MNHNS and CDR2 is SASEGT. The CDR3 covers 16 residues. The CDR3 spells CASSPTTGVGNQPQHF. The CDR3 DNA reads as TGTGCCAGCAGCCCAACGACAGGGGTTGGCAATCAGCCCCAGCATTTT.

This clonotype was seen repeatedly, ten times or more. CDR3 sequence: CASSLSGGDREQYF. In DNA form, the CDR3 reads TGTGCCAGCAGTTTATCAGGTGGAGATCGAGAGCAGTACTTC. V is TRBV28 and J is TRBJ2-7; D gene unclear. The germline gives CDR1 MDHEN, CDR2 SYDVKM. V was trimmed by 1 base and J by 7 bases, leaving 14 bases between them. This CDR3 is 14 amino acids long.

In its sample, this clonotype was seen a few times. The chain's CDR3 is CASSRPGGSNQPQHF. CDR3 sequence (DNA): TGTGCCAGCAGTCGCCCAGGGGGCTCAAATCAGCCCCAGCATTTT. The J gene is TRBJ1-5, the V gene TRBV2, with 8 bases identical to TRBD1. The V gene end was trimmed by 5 bases and the J gene end by 4 bases; junction bases not matched to a gene: 7. Per germline, CDR1 SNHLY and CDR2 FYNNEI. CDR3 length equals 15 residues. Variable domain in full (rest from reference TRBV2 and TRBJ1-5): EPEVTQTPSHQVTQMGQEVILRCVPISNHLYFYWYRQILGQKVEFLVSFYNNEISEKSEIFDDQFSVERPDGSNFTLKIRSTKLEDSAMYFCASSRPGGSNQPQHFGDGTRLSIL.

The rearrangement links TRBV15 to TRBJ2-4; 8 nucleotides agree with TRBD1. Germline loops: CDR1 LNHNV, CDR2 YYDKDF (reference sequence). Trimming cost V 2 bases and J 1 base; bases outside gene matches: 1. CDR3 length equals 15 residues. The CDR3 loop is CATSRRTGAKNIQYF. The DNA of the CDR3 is TGTGCCACCAGCAGACGGACAGGGGCCAAAAACATTCAGTACTTC.

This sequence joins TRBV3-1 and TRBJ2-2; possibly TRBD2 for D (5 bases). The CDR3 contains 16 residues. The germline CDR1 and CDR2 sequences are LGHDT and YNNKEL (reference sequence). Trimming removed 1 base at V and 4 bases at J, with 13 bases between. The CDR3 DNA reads TGTGCCAGCAGCCAAGTCGGAGGTGTGGGCACCGGGGAGCTGTTTTTT. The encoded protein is CASSQVGGVGTGELFF.

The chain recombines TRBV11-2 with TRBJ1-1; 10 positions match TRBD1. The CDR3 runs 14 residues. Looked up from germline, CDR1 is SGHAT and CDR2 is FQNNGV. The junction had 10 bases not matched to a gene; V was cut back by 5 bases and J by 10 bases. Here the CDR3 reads CASSPRGDRGVAFF. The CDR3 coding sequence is TGTGCCAGCAGCCCTAGGGGGGACAGGGGTGTAGCTTTCTTT.

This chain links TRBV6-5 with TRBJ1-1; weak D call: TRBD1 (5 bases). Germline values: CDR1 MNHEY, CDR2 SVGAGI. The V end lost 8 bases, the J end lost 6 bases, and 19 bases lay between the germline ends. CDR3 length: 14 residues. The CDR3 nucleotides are TGTGCCAGCTTAAATACGGCAGGGTTCGCTGAAGCTTTCTTT. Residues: CASLNTAGFAEAFF.

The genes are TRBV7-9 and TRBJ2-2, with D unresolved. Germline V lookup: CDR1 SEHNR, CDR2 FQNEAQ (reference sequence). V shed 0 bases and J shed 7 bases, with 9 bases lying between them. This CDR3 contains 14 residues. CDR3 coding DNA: TGTGCCAGCAGCTTAGCAGGGTCCCTCGGGGAGCTGTTTTTT. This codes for CASSLAGSLGELFF.

The CDR3 nucleotides read TGTGCCAGCAGTTACAGGAGACGGGGAACCGATGAGCAGTTCTTC. This encodes CASSYRRRGTDEQFF. This sequence joins TRBV6-2 or TRBV6-3 and TRBJ2-1; D may be TRBD2 (5 bases). V was cut by 2 bases and J by 8 bases, with 16 bases left in between. CDR1 is MNHEY, CDR2 SVGEGT, per germline. The CDR3 covers 15 residues.

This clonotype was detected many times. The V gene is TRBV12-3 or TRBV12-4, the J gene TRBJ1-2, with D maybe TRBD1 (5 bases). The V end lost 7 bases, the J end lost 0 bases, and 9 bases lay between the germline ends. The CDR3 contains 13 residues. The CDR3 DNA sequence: TGTGCCAGCAAAGAGGGGACTAACTATGGCTACACCTTC. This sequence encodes CASKEGTNYGYTF.

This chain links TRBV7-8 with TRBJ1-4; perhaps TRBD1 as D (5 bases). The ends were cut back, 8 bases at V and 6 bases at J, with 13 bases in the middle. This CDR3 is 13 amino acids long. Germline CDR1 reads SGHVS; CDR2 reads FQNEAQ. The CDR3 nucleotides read TGTGCCAGCTCTCTCAGGGAAGATGAAAAACTGTTTTTT. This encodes CASSLREDEKLFF.

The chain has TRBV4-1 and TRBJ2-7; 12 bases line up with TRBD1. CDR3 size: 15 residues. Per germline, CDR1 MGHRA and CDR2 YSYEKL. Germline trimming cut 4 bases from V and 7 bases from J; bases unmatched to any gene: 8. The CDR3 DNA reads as TGCGCCAGCAGCCTAACCGGGACAGGGGGCCGTGAGCAGTACTTC. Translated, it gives CASSLTGTGGREQYF.

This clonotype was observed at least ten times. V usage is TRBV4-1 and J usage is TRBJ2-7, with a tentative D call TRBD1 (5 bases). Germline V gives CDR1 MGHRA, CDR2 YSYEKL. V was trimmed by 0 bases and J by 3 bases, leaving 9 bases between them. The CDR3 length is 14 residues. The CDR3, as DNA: TGCGCCAGCAGCCAAGACTGGACAAACTACGAGCAGTACTTC. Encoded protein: CASSQDWTNYEQYF.

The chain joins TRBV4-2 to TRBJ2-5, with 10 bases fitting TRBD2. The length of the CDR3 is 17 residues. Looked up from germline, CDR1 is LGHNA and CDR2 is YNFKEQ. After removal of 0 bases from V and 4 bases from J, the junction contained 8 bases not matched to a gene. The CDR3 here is CASSQDSSGRARETQYF. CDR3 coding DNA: TGTGCCAGCAGCCAAGATAGCAGCGGGAGGGCCAGAGAGACCCAGTACTTC.

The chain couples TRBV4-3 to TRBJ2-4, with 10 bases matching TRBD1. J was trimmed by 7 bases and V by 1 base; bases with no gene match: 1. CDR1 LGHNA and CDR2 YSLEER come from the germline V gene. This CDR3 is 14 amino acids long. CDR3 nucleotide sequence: TGCGCCAGCAGCCAAGGGACAGGGGGGAACATTCAGTACTTC. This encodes CASSQGTGGNIQYF.

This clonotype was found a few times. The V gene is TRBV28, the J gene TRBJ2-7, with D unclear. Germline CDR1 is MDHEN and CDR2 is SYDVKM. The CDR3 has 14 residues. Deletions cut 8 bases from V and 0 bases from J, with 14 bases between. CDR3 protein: CASWTAASSYEQYF. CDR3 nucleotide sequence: TGTGCCAGCTGGACGGCCGCGAGCTCCTACGAGCAGTACTTC. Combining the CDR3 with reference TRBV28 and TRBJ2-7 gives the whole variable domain DVKVTQSSRYLVKRTGEKVFLECVQDMDHENMFWYRQDPGLGLRLIYFSYDVKMKEKGDIPEGYSVSREKKERFSLILESASTNQTSMYLCASWTAASSYEQYFGPGTRLTVT.

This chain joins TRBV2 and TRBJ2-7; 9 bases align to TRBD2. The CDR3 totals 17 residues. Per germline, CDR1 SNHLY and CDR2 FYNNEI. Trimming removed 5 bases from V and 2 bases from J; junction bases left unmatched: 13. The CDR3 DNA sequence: TGTGCCAGCAGTAAAAAAGGGACTGGGACTAGCACCTACGAGCAGTACTTC. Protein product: CASSKKGTGTSTYEQYF. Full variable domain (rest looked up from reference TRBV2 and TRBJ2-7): EPEVTQTPSHQVTQMGQEVILRCVPISNHLYFYWYRQILGQKVEFLVSFYNNEISEKSEIFDDQFSVERPDGSNFTLKIRSTKLEDSAMYFCASSKKGTGTSTYEQYFGPGTRLTVT.

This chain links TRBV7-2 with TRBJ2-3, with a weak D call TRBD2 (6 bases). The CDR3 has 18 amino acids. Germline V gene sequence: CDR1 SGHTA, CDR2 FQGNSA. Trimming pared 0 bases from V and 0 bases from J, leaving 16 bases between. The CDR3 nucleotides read TGTGCCAGCAGCTTAGCGGCGGGACGGAGTTATAGCACAGATACGCAGTATTTT. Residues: CASSLAAGRSYSTDTQYF.

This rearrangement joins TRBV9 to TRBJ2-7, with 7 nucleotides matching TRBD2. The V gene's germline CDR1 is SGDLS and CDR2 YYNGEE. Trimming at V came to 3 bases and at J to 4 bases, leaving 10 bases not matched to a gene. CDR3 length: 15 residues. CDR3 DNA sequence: TGTGCCAGCAGCGCCAGCGGGACCTGGGGTTACGAGCAGTACTTC. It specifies CASSASGTWGYEQYF. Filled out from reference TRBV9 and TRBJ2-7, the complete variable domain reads DSGVTQTPKHLITATGQRVTLRCSPRSGDLSVYWYQQSLDQGLQFLIQYYNGEERAKGNILERFSAQQFPDLHSELNLSSLELGDSALYFCASSASGTWGYEQYFGPGTRLTVT.

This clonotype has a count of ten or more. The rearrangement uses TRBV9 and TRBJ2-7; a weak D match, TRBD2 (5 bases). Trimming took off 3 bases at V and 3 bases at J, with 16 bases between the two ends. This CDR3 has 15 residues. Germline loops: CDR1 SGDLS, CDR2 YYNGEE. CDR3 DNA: TGTGCCAGCAGCGCCGGGATCAATACCCGCTACGAGCAGTACTTC. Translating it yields CASSAGINTRYEQYF.

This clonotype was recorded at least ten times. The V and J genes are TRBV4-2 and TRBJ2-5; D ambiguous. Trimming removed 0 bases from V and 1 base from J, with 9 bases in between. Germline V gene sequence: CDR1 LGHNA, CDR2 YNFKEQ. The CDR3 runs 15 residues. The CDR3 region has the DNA TGTGCCAGCAGCCAAGAGGAGTACCTCCAAGAGACCCAGTACTTC. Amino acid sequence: CASSQEEYLQETQYF.

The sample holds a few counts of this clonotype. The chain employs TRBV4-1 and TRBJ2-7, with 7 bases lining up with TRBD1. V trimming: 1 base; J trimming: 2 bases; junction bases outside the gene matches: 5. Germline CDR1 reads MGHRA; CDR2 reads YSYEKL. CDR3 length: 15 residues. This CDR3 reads CASSQGQGQPYEQYF. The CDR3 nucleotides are TGCGCCAGCAGCCAAGGACAGGGACAACCCTACGAGCAGTACTTC.

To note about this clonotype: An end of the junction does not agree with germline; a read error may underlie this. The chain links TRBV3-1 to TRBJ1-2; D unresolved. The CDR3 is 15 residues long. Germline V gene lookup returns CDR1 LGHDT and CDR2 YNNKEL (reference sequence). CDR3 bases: TGTGCCACCAGCCCCCACCTTTCTTCCATCTATGGCTACACCTTC. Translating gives CATSPHLSSIYGYTF.

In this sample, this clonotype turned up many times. This chain's CDR3 is CASSYPGLARTGELFF. The CDR3 DNA reads TGTGCCAGCAGTTACCCGGGACTAGCGCGCACCGGGGAGCTGTTTTTT. V gene TRBV6-2 or TRBV6-3 combines with J gene TRBJ2-2; 10 positions match TRBD2. V was pared by 2 bases and J by 4 bases, with 4 bases of the junction left unmatched. Germline CDR1 is MNHEY and CDR2 is SVGEGT. The CDR3 totals 16 residues.